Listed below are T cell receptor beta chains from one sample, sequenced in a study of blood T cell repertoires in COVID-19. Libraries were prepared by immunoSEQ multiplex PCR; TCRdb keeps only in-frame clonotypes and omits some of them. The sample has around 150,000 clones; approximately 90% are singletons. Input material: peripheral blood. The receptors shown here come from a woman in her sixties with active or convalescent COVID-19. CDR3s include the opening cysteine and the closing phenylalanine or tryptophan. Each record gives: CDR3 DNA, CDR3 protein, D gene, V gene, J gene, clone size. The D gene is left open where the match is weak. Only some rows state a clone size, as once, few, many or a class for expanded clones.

TGTGCCAGCAGCCTGGACGGACAGATGAACTATGGCTACACCTTC	CASSLDGQMNYGYTF	-	TRBV2	TRBJ1-2	-
TGTGCCAGCAGCTTAACAGGGAGTAGGTCTGGGGCCAACGTCCTGACTTTC	CASSLTGSRSGANVLTF	-	TRBV7-9	TRBJ2-6	once
TGTGCCAGCACCCTAGTTTCCTCGCCTGGGGCCAACGTCCTGACTTTC	CASTLVSSPGANVLTF	-	TRBV11-2	TRBJ2-6	-
TGTGCCAGCAGCCAGGGGCACTATGGCTACACCTTC	CASSQGHYGYTF	-	TRBV12-3/TRBV12-4	TRBJ1-2	once
TGTGCCAGCAGCTCGCCGGGACAGGCCTATGGCTACACCTTC	CASSSPGQAYGYTF	TRBD1	TRBV7-9	TRBJ1-2	-
TGTGCCAGCAGCTTAGCAGCGCCGGGCCCTTCAGGGGCTGAAGCTTTCTTT	CASSLAAPGPSGAEAFF	-	TRBV7-2	TRBJ1-1	-
TGTGCCAGCAGCTCCAAGCGGGGAGGGACGGATACGCAGTATTTT	CASSSKRGGTDTQYF	TRBD2	TRBV5-4	TRBJ2-3	-
TGTGCCAGCAGCTTACAGGGGACAGATACGCAGTATTTT	CASSLQGTDTQYF	-	TRBV7-3	TRBJ2-3	-
TGTGCCAGCAGCTTCGTAGTCGGCGGGGGGGGCGGTGAGCAGTTCTTC	CASSFVVGGGGGEQFF	TRBD2	TRBV7-2	TRBJ2-1	-
TGTGCCATCAGTGCGAGCGGCGTCTACGAGGGGCAGTACTTC	CAISASGVYEGQYF	-	TRBV10-3	TRBJ2-7	-
TGCAGCGTTGCAGGGAGGTTGAACACTGAAGCTTTCTTT	CSVAGRLNTEAFF	-	TRBV29-1	TRBJ1-1	once
TGCGCCAGCAGCTTGTCCCGGGACAGGGTCTCTATGGGCTACACCTTC	CASSLSRDRVSMGYTF	TRBD1	TRBV5-1	TRBJ1-2	-
TGTGCCACCAGCATGAGGGCAACTAATGAAAAACTGTTTTTT	CATSMRATNEKLFF	-	TRBV15	TRBJ1-4	-
TGTGCCAGCAGTAAAGGGGCTGTTGATGAAAAACTGTTTTTT	CASSKGAVDEKLFF	-	TRBV2	TRBJ1-4	-
TGTGCCAGCAGCTTCGCCGGTGCTCTGAACACTGAAGCTTTCTTT	CASSFAGALNTEAFF	-	TRBV7-2	TRBJ1-1	-
TGTGCCAGCAGCGCGATCCGGGGCTCCTACAATGAGCAGTTCTTC	CASSAIRGSYNEQFF	-	TRBV11-2	TRBJ2-1	-
TGTGCCAGTAGTCAGGGCCTGAACACTGAAGCTTTCTTT	CASSQGLNTEAFF	-	TRBV19	TRBJ1-1	-
TGTGCCAGTAGTATCGGACTAGCCCGCGAGCAGTACTTC	CASSIGLAREQYF	TRBD2	TRBV19	TRBJ2-7	-
TGTGCCAGTAGAGGACAGGGAGGCACTGAAGCTTTCTTT	CASRGQGGTEAFF	TRBD1	TRBV19	TRBJ1-1	few
TGTGCCAGCAGTTCCTCGGGTGACTATGGCTACACCTTC	CASSSSGDYGYTF	-	TRBV27	TRBJ1-2	-
TGTGCCAGTGTGGGCCAGGGCTACGAGCAGTACTTC	CASVGQGYEQYF	-	TRBV19	TRBJ2-7	-
TGTGCCACCAGCAGGGCCCTAGGGCTAGCGGGCACAGATACGCAGTATTTT	CATSRALGLAGTDTQYF	TRBD2	TRBV15	TRBJ2-3	-
TGCGCCAGCAGCCAAGTCTTCGGACAGGGGGCCGGGGAGCTGTTTTTT	CASSQVFGQGAGELFF	TRBD1	TRBV4-3	TRBJ2-2	-
TGTGCCAGCAGTTTCACAGGGGGTAACGAGCAGTACTTC	CASSFTGGNEQYF	TRBD1	TRBV12-3/TRBV12-4	TRBJ2-7	-
TGTGCCTGGAGTGATTGGGACAGGAATTCACCCCTCCACTTT	CAWSDWDRNSPLHF	TRBD1	TRBV30	TRBJ1-6	-
TGTGCCAGCAGCAAAGGAAAAGCTATGAACACTGAAGCTTTCTTT	CASSKGKAMNTEAFF	-	TRBV21-1	TRBJ1-1	few
TGTGCCAGCGGGACAGTGACAGATACGCAGTATTTT	CASGTVTDTQYF	-	TRBV21-1	TRBJ2-3	once
TGCGCCAGCAGCCCACCGCACCGGGACAGGGCCTCTAATGAGCAGTTCTTC	CASSPPHRDRASNEQFF	TRBD1	TRBV4-3	TRBJ2-1	-
TGTGCCAGCCGTAAGGACAGGATCTCCTACGAGCAGTACTTC	CASRKDRISYEQYF	TRBD1	TRBV19	TRBJ2-7	few
TGTGCTAGCAGCTTAGGCAGGGGGCGGAAAACAGATACGCAGTATTTT	CASSLGRGRKTDTQYF	TRBD1	TRBV7-7	TRBJ2-3	-
TGTGCCAGCAGCCCTCGGACAGGGGAGAGCTCCTACGAGCAGTACTTC	CASSPRTGESSYEQYF	TRBD1	TRBV7-2	TRBJ2-7	-
TGTGCCAGCAGCTTAGGACAGGCGAACACTGAAGCTTTCTTT	CASSLGQANTEAFF	-	TRBV7-9	TRBJ1-1	-
TGTGCCAGTAGTCCCTCTAGCGGGGGGGCCTCAGATACGCAGTATTTT	CASSPSSGGASDTQYF	TRBD2	TRBV19	TRBJ2-3	-
TGTGCCAGCAGTTCCGCGGGGGGGCAAGAGACCCAGTACTTC	CASSSAGGQETQYF	TRBD2	TRBV28	TRBJ2-5	-
TGTGCCAGCAGCCCCTCTAGCGGGGGGGCCCTTCTAAGCACAGATACGCAGTATTTT	CASSPSSGGALLSTDTQYF	TRBD2	TRBV7-9	TRBJ2-3	-
TGTGCCATCAGTGAGCAGGGGCAGGGGATGAACACTGAAGCTTTCTTT	CAISEQGQGMNTEAFF	-	TRBV10-3	TRBJ1-1	-
TGTGCCAGCAGCTTAGCGGGGGGGCGGGTAGATACGCAGTATTTT	CASSLAGGRVDTQYF	-	TRBV7-2	TRBJ2-3	-
TGTGCCAGCAGTTATCGTCTAGCGGACACCGGGGAGCTGTTTTTT	CASSYRLADTGELFF	TRBD2	TRBV6-5	TRBJ2-2	-
TGTGCCAGCAGCTTAGATCCAGGAGGTTCGTCTGGCTACACCTTC	CASSLDPGGSSGYTF	-	TRBV7-2	TRBJ1-2	-
TGTGCCAGCAGCCAAGATGGTCCGGGGTCTATGAACACTGAAGCTTTCTTT	CASSQDGPGSMNTEAFF	-	TRBV3-1/TRBV3-2	TRBJ1-1	-
TGTGCCAGCATGGGGGTAGGGACACAAGAGACCCAGTACTTC	CASMGVGTQETQYF	-	TRBV6-5	TRBJ2-5	-
TGTGCCAGCAGCCAAGTAAAGGGGGCGCGTGAAAAACTGTTTTTT	CASSQVKGAREKLFF	TRBD1	TRBV3-1/TRBV3-2	TRBJ1-4	-
TGTGCCTACAAGACAGAAGGTTACACTGAAGCTTTCTTT	CAYKTEGYTEAFF	-	TRBV10-3	TRBJ1-1	-
TGTGCCATGGGAATTGGCCCAGGGGGTCAGCCCCAGCATTTT	CAMGIGPGGQPQHF	TRBD1	TRBV10-3	TRBJ1-5	-
TGTGCCAGTAATCCAGGTTCTGGCTACACCTTC	CASNPGSGYTF	-	TRBV19	TRBJ1-2	-
TGCGCCAGCAGCTTTACAGGGACCGCCTACGAGCAGTACTTC	CASSFTGTAYEQYF	-	TRBV5-1	TRBJ2-7	-
TGTGCCAGTAGCCAAGCTTACGAGCAGTACTTC	CASSQAYEQYF	-	TRBV6-2/TRBV6-3	TRBJ2-7	-
TGTGCCATCACAGAAAGTAGAGGGAACACTGAAGCTTTCTTT	CAITESRGNTEAFF	-	TRBV10-3	TRBJ1-1	-
TGCAGTGCTAGTGGGAGGGCTCTGAGGACCGGGGAGCTGTTTTTT	CSASGRALRTGELFF	TRBD2	TRBV20-1	TRBJ2-2	-
TGTGCCAGCAGTATGTTAGCTGGAAACACCATATATTTT	CASSMLAGNTIYF	-	TRBV12-3/TRBV12-4	TRBJ1-3	-
TGTGCCAGCTCACCCACATCGGGGGTGAACTCTGGAAACACCATATATTTT	CASSPTSGVNSGNTIYF	-	TRBV18	TRBJ1-3	-
TGTGCCATCAGGCCAGACAGAAATGAAAAACTGTTTTTT	CAIRPDRNEKLFF	-	TRBV10-3	TRBJ1-4	-
TGTGCCAGCAGCCTCGCGGGGGGGCTTCTAAACAATGAGCAGTTCTTC	CASSLAGGLLNNEQFF	TRBD2	TRBV7-3	TRBJ2-1	-
TGTGCCAGCAGCCAAGGGGGGAAGGACAGGGGACTCACTAACTATGGCTACACCTTC	CASSQGGKDRGLTNYGYTF	-	TRBV21-1	TRBJ1-2	-
TGTGCCTGTAGCTCTGGGGCCAACGTCCTGACTTTC	CACSSGANVLTF	-	TRBV30	TRBJ2-6	-
TGCGCCAGCAGCTTGGGGCACCTTACAGGGTCCGACTATGGCTACACCTTC	CASSLGHLTGSDYGYTF	-	TRBV5-1	TRBJ1-2	-
TGTGCCAGCTCCCCCGCAGGGGGCACTGGAAACACCATATATTTT	CASSPAGGTGNTIYF	TRBD1	TRBV18	TRBJ1-3	few
TGTGCCAGCAGCTTAGGGGGGAGGGACAGGGGTAGGTCTGGATTTGGCTACACCTTC	CASSLGGRDRGRSGFGYTF	TRBD1	TRBV11-2	TRBJ1-2	-
TGTGCCAGCAGCCAAGGGACAGGGCTGAACACTGAAGCTTTCTTT	CASSQGTGLNTEAFF	TRBD1	TRBV11-3	TRBJ1-1	-